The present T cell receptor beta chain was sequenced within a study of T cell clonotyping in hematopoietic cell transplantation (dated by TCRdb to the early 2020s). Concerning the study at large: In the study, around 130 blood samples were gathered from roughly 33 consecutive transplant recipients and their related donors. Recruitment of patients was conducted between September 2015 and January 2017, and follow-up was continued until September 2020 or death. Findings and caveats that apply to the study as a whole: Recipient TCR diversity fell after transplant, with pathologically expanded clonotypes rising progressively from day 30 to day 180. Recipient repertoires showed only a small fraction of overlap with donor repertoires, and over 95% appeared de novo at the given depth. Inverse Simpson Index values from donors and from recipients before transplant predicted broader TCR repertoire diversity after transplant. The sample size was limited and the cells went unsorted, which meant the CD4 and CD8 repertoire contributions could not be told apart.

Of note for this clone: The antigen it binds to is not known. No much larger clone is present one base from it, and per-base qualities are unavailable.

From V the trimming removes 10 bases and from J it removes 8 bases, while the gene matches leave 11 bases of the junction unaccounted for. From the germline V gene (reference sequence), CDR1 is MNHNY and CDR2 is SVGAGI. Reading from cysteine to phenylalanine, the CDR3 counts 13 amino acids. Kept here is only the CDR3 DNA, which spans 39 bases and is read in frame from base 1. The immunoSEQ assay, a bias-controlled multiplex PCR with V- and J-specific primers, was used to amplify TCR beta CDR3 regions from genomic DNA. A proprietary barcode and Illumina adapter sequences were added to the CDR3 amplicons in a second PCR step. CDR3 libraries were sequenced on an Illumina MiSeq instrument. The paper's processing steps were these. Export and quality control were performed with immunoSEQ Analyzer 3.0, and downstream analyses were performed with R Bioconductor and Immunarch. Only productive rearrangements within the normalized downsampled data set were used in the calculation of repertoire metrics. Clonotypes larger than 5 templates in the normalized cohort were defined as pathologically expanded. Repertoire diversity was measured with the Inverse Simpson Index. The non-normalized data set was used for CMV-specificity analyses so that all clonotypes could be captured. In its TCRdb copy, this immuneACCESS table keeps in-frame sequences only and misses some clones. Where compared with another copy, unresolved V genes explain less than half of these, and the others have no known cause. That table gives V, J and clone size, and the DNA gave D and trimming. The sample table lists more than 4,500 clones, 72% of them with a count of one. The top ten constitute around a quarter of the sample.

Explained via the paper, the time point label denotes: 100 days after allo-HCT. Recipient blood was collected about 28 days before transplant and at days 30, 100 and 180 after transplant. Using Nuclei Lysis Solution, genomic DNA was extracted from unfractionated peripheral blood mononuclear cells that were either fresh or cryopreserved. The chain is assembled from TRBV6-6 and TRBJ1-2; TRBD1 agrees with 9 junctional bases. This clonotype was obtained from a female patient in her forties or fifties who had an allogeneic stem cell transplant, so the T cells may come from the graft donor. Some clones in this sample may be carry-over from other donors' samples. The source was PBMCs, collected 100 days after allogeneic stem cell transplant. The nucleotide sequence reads TGTGCCACACAGGTGGGACAGGGTGGCGGCTACACCTTC. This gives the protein CATQVGQGGGYTF.